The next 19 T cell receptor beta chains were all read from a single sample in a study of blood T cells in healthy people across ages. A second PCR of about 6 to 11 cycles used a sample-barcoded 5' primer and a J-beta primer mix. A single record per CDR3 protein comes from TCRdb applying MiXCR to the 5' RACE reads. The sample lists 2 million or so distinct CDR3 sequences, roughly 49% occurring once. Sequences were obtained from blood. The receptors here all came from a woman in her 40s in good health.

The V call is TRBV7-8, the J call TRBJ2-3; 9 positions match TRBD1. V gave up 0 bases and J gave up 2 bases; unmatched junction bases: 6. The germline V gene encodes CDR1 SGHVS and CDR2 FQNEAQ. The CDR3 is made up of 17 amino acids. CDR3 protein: CASSLAEGQGTTDTQYF. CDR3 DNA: TGTGCCAGCAGCTTAGCCGAGGGACAGGGAACCACAGATACGCAGTATTTT. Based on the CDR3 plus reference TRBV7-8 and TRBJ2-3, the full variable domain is GAGVSQSPRYKVAKRGQDVALRCDPISGHVSLFWYQQALGQGPEFLTYFQNEAQLDKSGLPSDRFFAERPEGSVSTLKIQRTQQEDSAVYLCASSLAEGQGTTDTQYFGPGTRLTVL.

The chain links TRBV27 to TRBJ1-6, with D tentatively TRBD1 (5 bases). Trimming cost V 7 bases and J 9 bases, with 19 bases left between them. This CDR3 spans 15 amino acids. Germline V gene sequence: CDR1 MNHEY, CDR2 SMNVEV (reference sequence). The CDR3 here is CASTGGGLGGSPLHF. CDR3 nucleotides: TGTGCCAGCACCGGGGGTGGGCTAGGAGGTTCACCCCTCCACTTT.

The CDR3 here is CASSDIRGRNEQYF. CDR3 DNA: TGTGCCAGCAGCGATATCAGGGGGAGGAACGAGCAGTACTTC. V and J are TRBV7-9 and TRBJ2-7; tentatively, D is TRBD1 (7 bases). The CDR3 is 14 residues long. Trimming stripped 5 bases from V and 5 bases from J, with 16 bases between. Germline V gene sequence: CDR1 SEHNR, CDR2 FQNEAQ (reference sequence).

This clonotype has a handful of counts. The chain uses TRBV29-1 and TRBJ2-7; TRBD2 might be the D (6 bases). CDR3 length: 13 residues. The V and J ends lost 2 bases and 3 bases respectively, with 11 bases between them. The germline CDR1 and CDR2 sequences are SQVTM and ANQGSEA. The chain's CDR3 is CSVESGQDYEQYF. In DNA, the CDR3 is TGCAGCGTTGAAAGCGGGCAGGACTACGAGCAGTACTTC.

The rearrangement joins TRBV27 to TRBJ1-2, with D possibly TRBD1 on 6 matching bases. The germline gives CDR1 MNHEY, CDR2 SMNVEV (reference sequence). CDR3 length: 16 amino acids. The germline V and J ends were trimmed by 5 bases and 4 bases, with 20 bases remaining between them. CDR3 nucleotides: TGTGCCAGCAGTAGATCAGACAGGCCACTCCTCTATGGCTACACCTTC. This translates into CASSRSDRPLLYGYTF.

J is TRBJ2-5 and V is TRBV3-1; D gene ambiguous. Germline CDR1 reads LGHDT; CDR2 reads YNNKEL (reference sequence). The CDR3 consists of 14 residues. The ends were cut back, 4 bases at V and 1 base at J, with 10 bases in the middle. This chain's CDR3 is CASSRIRVQETQYF. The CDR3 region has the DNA TGTGCCAGCAGCCGAATTAGGGTCCAAGAGACCCAGTACTTC.

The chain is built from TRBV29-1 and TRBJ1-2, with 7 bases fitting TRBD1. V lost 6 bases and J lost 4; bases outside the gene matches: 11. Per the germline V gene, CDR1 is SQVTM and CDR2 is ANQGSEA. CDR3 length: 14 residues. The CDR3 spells CSVKRVQGFYGYTF. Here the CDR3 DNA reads TGCAGCGTAAAACGCGTACAGGGGTTCTATGGCTACACCTTC.

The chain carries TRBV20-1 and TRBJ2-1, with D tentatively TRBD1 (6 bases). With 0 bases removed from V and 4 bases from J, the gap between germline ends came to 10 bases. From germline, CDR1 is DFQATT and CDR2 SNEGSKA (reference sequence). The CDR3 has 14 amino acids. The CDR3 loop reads CSARDEGHYNEQFF. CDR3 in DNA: TGCAGTGCTAGAGACGAGGGACATTACAATGAGCAGTTCTTC.

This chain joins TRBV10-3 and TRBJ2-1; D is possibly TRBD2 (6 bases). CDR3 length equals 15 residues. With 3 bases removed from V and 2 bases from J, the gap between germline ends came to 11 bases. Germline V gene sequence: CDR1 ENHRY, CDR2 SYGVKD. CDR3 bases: TGTGCCATCAGTGATAAGCGGGCAACCTACAATGAGCAGTTCTTC. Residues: CAISDKRATYNEQFF.

CDR3 protein: CSASNWGGEKLFF. The CDR3 DNA reads as TGCAGTGCTAGTAATTGGGGTGGAGAAAAACTGTTTTTT. This chain connects TRBV20-1 to TRBJ1-4; D not certain. Trimming stripped 3 bases from V and 8 bases from J, with 13 bases between. This CDR3 is 13 amino acids long. The germline V gene encodes CDR1 DFQATT and CDR2 SNEGSKA (reference sequence).

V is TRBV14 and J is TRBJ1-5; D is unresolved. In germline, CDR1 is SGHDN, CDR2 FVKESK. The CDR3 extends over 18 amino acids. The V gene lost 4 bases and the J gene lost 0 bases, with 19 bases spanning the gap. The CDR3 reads CASSPREGCGSSNQPQHF. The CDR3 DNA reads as TGTGCCAGCAGCCCCCGTGAGGGATGTGGAAGTAGCAATCAGCCCCAGCATTTT.

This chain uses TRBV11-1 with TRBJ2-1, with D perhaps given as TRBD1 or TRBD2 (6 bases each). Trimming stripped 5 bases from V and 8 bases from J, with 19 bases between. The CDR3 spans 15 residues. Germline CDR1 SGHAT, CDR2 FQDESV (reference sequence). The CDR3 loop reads CASSPGRGARDEQFF. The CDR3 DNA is TGTGCCAGCAGCCCGGGTAGGGGGGCCCGGGATGAGCAGTTCTTC.

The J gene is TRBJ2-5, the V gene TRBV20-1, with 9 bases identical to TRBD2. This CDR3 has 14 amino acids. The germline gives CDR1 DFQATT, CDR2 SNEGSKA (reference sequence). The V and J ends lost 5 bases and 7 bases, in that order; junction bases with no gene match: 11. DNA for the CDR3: TGCAGTGCTGATAAGCGGGGGGTACAGCGGACCCAGTACTTC. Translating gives CSADKRGVQRTQYF.

CDR3 residues: CASSQWGVMLNTEAFF. The CDR3, as DNA: TGTGCCAGCAGCCAATGGGGGGTTATGCTGAACACTGAAGCTTTCTTT. This chain connects TRBV14 to TRBJ1-1; D possibly corresponds to TRBD1 (5 bases). CDR1 is SGHDN, CDR2 FVKESK, per germline. V was shortened by 2 bases and J by 0 bases, with 13 bases between the two germline ends. The length of the CDR3 is 16 residues.

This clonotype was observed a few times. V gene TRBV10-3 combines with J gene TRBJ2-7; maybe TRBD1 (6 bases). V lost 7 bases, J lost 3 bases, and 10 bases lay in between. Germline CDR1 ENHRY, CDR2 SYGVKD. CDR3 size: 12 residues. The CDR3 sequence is CAIKGQNYEQYF. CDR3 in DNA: TGTGCCATCAAAGGACAGAACTACGAGCAGTACTTC.

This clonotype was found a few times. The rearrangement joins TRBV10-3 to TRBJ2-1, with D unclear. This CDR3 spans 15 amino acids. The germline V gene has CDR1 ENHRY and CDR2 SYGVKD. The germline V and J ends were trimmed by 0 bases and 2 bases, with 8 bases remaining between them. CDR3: CAISESGNPYNEQFF. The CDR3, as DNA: TGTGCCATCAGTGAGTCGGGGAATCCCTACAATGAGCAGTTCTTC.

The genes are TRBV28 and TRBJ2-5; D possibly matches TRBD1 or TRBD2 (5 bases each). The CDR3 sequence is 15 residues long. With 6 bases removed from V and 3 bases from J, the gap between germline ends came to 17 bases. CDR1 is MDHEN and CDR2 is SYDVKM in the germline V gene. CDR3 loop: CASSSPSGPEETQYF. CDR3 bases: TGTGCCAGCAGCTCCCCGTCGGGACCTGAAGAGACCCAGTACTTC.

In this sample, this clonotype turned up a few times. For the CDR3, the DNA is TGCAGTGCTAGAGGATGGGGGGGCCCAATCAATGAGCAGTACTTC. As protein: CSARGWGGPINEQYF. The chain recombines TRBV20-1 with TRBJ2-1, with TRBD2 as a possible D gene (7 bases). The end of the DNA fits TRBJ2-7 better, so the J call may be wrong. Germline CDR1 DFQATT, CDR2 SNEGSKA (reference sequence). The CDR3 runs to 15 residues.

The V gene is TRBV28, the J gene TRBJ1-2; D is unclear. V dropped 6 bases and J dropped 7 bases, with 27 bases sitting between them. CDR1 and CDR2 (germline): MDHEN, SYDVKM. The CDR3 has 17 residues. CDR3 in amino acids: CASRQTLIQREHGGYTF. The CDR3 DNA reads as TGTGCCAGCAGACAAACCCTTATTCAGCGAGAACATGGTGGCTACACCTTC.